Shown below are 32 T cell receptor beta chains from a single sample sequenced in a study of blood T cell repertoires in COVID-19 (dated by TCRdb to the early 2020s). Library preparation employed the immunoSEQ multiplex PCR assay. The source is immuneACCESS, and TCRdb retained only in-frame sequences with V and J called. Part of the clones is not carried over; for the studies checked, unresolved V genes explain less than half of this, and the remainder is unexplained. The sample includes 150,000 to 200,000 clones, with 65% to 90% observed a single time. The top ten hold 8% to 10% of the sample. Sequencing was done on a sample of peripheral blood. The receptors here all came from a man aged 50 to 59 with active or convalescent COVID-19.

The V call is TRBV7-3, the J call TRBJ2-1; 7 bases match TRBD1. Germline V CDR1 and CDR2: SGHTA, FQGTGA. There are 15 residues in the CDR3. Trimming at V came to 5 bases and at J to 4 bases, leaving 8 bases not matched to a gene. CDR3 nucleotide sequence: TGTGCCAGCAGCCTGACTGGGACAGCTTACAATGAGCAGTTCTTC. Its translation is CASSLTGTAYNEQFF.

This rearrangement joins TRBV6-1 to TRBJ2-7; 8 nucleotides line up with TRBD1. Germline V gene sequence: CDR1 MNHNS, CDR2 SASEGT. Trimming took 2 bases from V and 6 from J; bases not matched to a gene: 6. The CDR3 totals 14 residues. Here the CDR3 reads CASSETQGAGEQYF. CDR3 sequence (DNA): TGTGCCAGCAGTGAAACGCAGGGGGCAGGCGAGCAGTACTTC.

The chain joins TRBV27 to TRBJ1-5, with D tentatively TRBD1 (5 bases). This CDR3 is built from 13 residues. The V end lost 2 bases, the J end lost 7 bases, and 9 bases lay between the germline ends. Germline V CDR1 and CDR2: MNHEY, SMNVEV (reference sequence). DNA for the CDR3: TGTGCCAGCAGTTTAGGGAGGACACAGCCCCAGCATTTT. As protein: CASSLGRTQPQHF.

This chain joins TRBV6-5 and TRBJ1-3; TRBD1 matches 7 bases. CDR3 length equals 14 residues. Germline assignment: CDR1 MNHEY and CDR2 SVGAGI. The V segment lost 8 bases and the J segment 4 bases; nucleotides outside the gene matches: 8. In DNA, the CDR3 is TGTGCCAGCTGGGACAGAGACCAGGGAAACACCATATATTTT. Protein sequence: CASWDRDQGNTIYF.

The V call is TRBV2, the J call TRBJ2-4; 10 bases fit TRBD1. Germline assignment: CDR1 SNHLY and CDR2 FYNNEI. This CDR3 region has 14 residues. V lost 5 bases and J lost 5; bases outside the gene matches: 3. The CDR3 nucleotides are TGTGCCAGCAGTCCCGGGACAGGGGAAAACATTCAGTACTTC. Translating gives CASSPGTGENIQYF. The full variable domain, with the rest looked up from reference TRBV2 and TRBJ2-4, is EPEVTQTPSHQVTQMGQEVILRCVPISNHLYFYWYRQILGQKVEFLVSFYNNEISEKSEIFDDQFSVERPDGSNFTLKIRSTKLEDSAMYFCASSPGTGENIQYFGAGTRLSVL.

V gene TRBV7-2 combines with J gene TRBJ2-2; 7 nucleotides agree with TRBD1. V dropped 4 bases and J dropped 5; count of bases not matched to a gene: 4. CDR3 size: 14 residues. Germline lookup yields CDR1 SGHTA and CDR2 FQGNSA. CDR3 sequence (DNA): TGTGCCAGCAGCTCCCGACAGGGAACCGGGGAGCTGTTTTTT. This codes for CASSSRQGTGELFF.

The chain carries TRBV12-3 or TRBV12-4 and TRBJ1-1; D remains unclear. Deletions cut 3 bases from V and 3 bases from J, with 8 bases between. The CDR3 length is 13 residues. CDR3 residues: CASSFMGDTEAFF. The DNA of the CDR3 is TGTGCCAGCAGTTTTATGGGCGACACTGAAGCTTTCTTT.

This clone was observed a single time. J is TRBJ2-7 and V is TRBV12-3 or TRBV12-4; D may be TRBD1 (6 bases). The CDR3 loop spans 13 amino acids. The V end was cut by 6 bases, the J end by 1 base, with 10 bases between. The CDR3 region has the DNA TGTGCCAGCAGCTACAGGGCGTCCTACGAGCAGTACTTC. Translated, it gives CASSYRASYEQYF.

The V gene is TRBV6-5, the J gene TRBJ2-7, with 10 bases identical to TRBD2. Germline CDR1 and CDR2: MNHEY and SVGAGI. V lost 10 bases, J lost 0 bases, and 6 bases stayed unmatched. This CDR3 spans 14 amino acids. CDR3: CATHPSGSSYEQYF. The CDR3 nucleotides are TGTGCCACCCACCCTAGCGGGAGCTCCTACGAGCAGTACTTC.

The sample holds many counts of this clone. The chain links TRBV19 to TRBJ1-2, with D unclear. Germline lookup yields CDR1 LNHDA and CDR2 SQIVND (reference sequence). This CDR3 spans 16 amino acids. V shed 7 bases and J shed 3 bases, with 21 bases lying between them. The CDR3 nucleotides read TGTGCCAGTACCTACTTCGGACGAGGGCTCGACTATGGCTACACCTTC. Residues: CASTYFGRGLDYGYTF. The entire variable domain, with the rest obtained from reference TRBV19 and TRBJ1-2, is as follows: DGGITQSPKYLFRKEGQNVTLSCEQNLNHDAMYWYRQDPGQGLRLIYYSQIVNDFQKGDIAEGYSVSREKKESFPLTVTSAQKNPTAFYLCASTYFGRGLDYGYTFGSGTRLTVV.

The chain links TRBV9 to TRBJ1-1; D is unresolved. V lost 0 bases to trimming and J lost 6 bases, with 21 bases between them. The CDR3 spans 17 residues. Germline values: CDR1 SGDLS, CDR2 YYNGEE. The CDR3 DNA follows: TGTGCCAGCAGCGTAGAGGAACGGGTTTTGGCTTGGGCTGAAGCTTTCTTT. It encodes CASSVEERVLAWAEAFF.

This chain connects TRBV25-1 to TRBJ1-5, with 10 bases that match TRBD1. The CDR3 has 14 amino acids. J gave up 4 bases and V 6 bases, and 3 bases lay outside the gene matches. From germline, CDR1 is MGHDK and CDR2 SYGVNS. The CDR3 region is CASSGQGGNQPQHF. The CDR3 DNA reads TGTGCCAGCAGCGGACAGGGGGGGAATCAGCCCCAGCATTTT.

The gene calls are TRBV5-6 and TRBJ2-7; 8 bases match TRBD2. V shed 5 bases, J shed 5 bases, and the junction held 12 bases outside the gene matches. CDR3 length equals 15 residues. CDR1 SGHDT and CDR2 YYEEEE come from the germline V gene. The CDR3 sequence is CASRPTSDALDEQYF. DNA for the CDR3: TGTGCCAGCAGACCGACTAGCGACGCGTTAGACGAGCAGTACTTC. Full variable domain (outside the CDR3, taken from reference TRBV5-6 and TRBJ2-7): DAGVTQSPTHLIKTRGQQVTLRCSPKSGHDTVSWYQQALGQGPQFIFQYYEEEERQRGNFPDRFSGHQFPNYSSELNVNALLLGDSALYLCASRPTSDALDEQYFGPGTRLTVT.

The rearrangement links TRBV2 to TRBJ2-3, with D possibly TRBD2 on 7 matching bases. The CDR3 is made up of 14 amino acids. Trimming took 6 bases from V and 4 from J, leaving 14 bases between them. Germline V gene data show CDR1 as SNHLY and CDR2 as FYNNEI. CDR3 nucleotide sequence: TGTGCCAGCAGCCTAGGGGGGGGCCCAGATACGCAGTATTTT. This codes for CASSLGGGPDTQYF. Full variable domain (rest looked up from reference TRBV2 and TRBJ2-3): EPEVTQTPSHQVTQMGQEVILRCVPISNHLYFYWYRQILGQKVEFLVSFYNNEISEKSEIFDDQFSVERPDGSNFTLKIRSTKLEDSAMYFCASSLGGGPDTQYFGPGTRLTVL.

The chain combines TRBV11-2 with TRBJ2-4; 7 bases are a match to TRBD1. Germline CDR1 is SGHAT and CDR2 is FQNNGV. Trimming took 5 bases from V and 3 from J; bases not matched to a gene: 7. The CDR3 spans 15 residues. CDR3 loop: CASSPRQGYKNIQYF. CDR3 in DNA: TGTGCCAGCAGCCCCAGACAGGGATACAAAAACATTCAGTACTTC.

This chain uses TRBV30 with TRBJ1-5; D gene ambiguous. The CDR3 is 16 amino acids. Trimming pared 2 bases from V and 6 bases from J, leaving 20 bases between. In germline, CDR1 is GTSNPN, CDR2 SVGIG (reference sequence). The chain's CDR3 is CAWSSIGVPDGQPQHF. The CDR3 nucleotides read TGTGCCTGGAGTTCGATCGGGGTCCCGGATGGTCAGCCCCAGCATTTT.

CDR3 nucleotide sequence: TGTGCCAGCAGCTTAGCGCCCAGGGGGCTATACGAGCAGTACTTC. This sequence encodes CASSLAPRGLYEQYF. V usage is TRBV7-2 and J usage is TRBJ2-7; 8 bases map to TRBD1. CDR3 length: 15 amino acids. CDR1 is SGHTA, CDR2 FQGNSA, per germline. V trimming: 0 bases; J trimming: 4 bases; junction bases outside the gene matches: 5.

This clone is a singleton in its sample. V and J are TRBV11-2 and TRBJ2-5; D is unclear. Germline loops: CDR1 SGHAT, CDR2 FQNNGV. This CDR3 has 12 amino acids. V lost 5 bases, J lost 5 bases, and 9 bases lay in between. The CDR3 DNA is TGTGCCAGCAGCCGGGTCGGGGAGACCCAGTACTTC. Translated, it gives CASSRVGETQYF.

The CDR3 DNA follows: TGTGCCAGCAGGAAAAACAGGGACACTGAAGCTTTCTTT. Residues: CASRKNRDTEAFF. The chain links TRBV6-5 to TRBJ1-1; D is possibly TRBD1 (6 bases). This CDR3 comprises 13 residues. The germline CDR1 and CDR2 sequences are MNHEY and SVGAGI. Trimming removed 6 bases from V and 3 bases from J, with 11 bases in between.

The chain recombines TRBV5-6 with TRBJ1-2; a weak D match, TRBD1 (6 bases). Deletions cut 3 bases from V and 4 bases from J, with 13 bases between. Germline CDR1 and CDR2: SGHDT and YYEEEE. The CDR3 loop spans 14 amino acids. The DNA of the CDR3 is TGTGCCAGCAGCTCCGACAGGACAATCTATGGCTACACCTTC. Translating it yields CASSSDRTIYGYTF. Based on the CDR3 plus reference TRBV5-6 and TRBJ1-2, the full variable domain is DAGVTQSPTHLIKTRGQQVTLRCSPKSGHDTVSWYQQALGQGPQFIFQYYEEEERQRGNFPDRFSGHQFPNYSSELNVNALLLGDSALYLCASSSDRTIYGYTFGSGTRLTVV.

V and J are TRBV7-3 and TRBJ2-5, with a weak D call TRBD2 (6 bases). The CDR3 spans 13 residues. V was pared by 5 bases and J by 5 bases, with 12 bases between. The germline gives CDR1 SGHTA, CDR2 FQGTGA. As DNA, the CDR3 is TGTGCCAGCAGCCCGGGACTGGACGAGACCCAGTACTTC. Its protein is CASSPGLDETQYF.

The chain employs TRBV10-3 and TRBJ2-5; 14 nucleotides match TRBD2. Unmatched junction bases numbered 14, after V lost 3 bases and J lost 5 bases. CDR1 ENHRY and CDR2 SYGVKD come from the germline V gene. The CDR3 runs to 19 residues. The chain's CDR3 is CAISESGPTSGGAFETQYF. DNA for the CDR3: TGTGCCATCAGTGAATCGGGGCCGACTAGCGGGGGGGCCTTTGAGACCCAGTACTTC.

The CDR3 coding sequence is TGTGCCAGTACCCCCGACTGGAGGAGCTATGGCTACACCTTC. Protein product: CASTPDWRSYGYTF. The V call is TRBV19, the J call TRBJ1-2; no firm D call. The V end was cut by 7 bases, the J end by 4 bases, with 16 bases between. Per germline, CDR1 LNHDA and CDR2 SQIVND (reference sequence). The length of the CDR3 is 14 residues.

V usage is TRBV3-1 (or the pseudogene TRBV3-2) and J usage is TRBJ1-1, with D uncertain. Deletions cut 5 bases from V and 1 base from J, with 8 bases between. The germline V gene has CDR1 LGHDT and CDR2 YNNKEL (reference sequence). The CDR3 sequence is 13 residues long. This CDR3 is CASSSTENTEAFF. Written as DNA, the CDR3 is TGTGCCAGCAGCAGTACTGAGAACACTGAAGCTTTCTTT.

V gene TRBV3-1 (or the pseudogene TRBV3-2) combines with J gene TRBJ2-1, with TRBD2 identical over 10 bases. V shed 0 bases and J 14 bases; nucleotides not matched to a gene: 4. The CDR3 is 13 amino acids. CDR1 is LGHDT, CDR2 YNNKEL, per germline (reference sequence). The CDR3 spells CASSQEPSGRKFF. The DNA for the CDR3 is TGTGCCAGCAGCCAAGAGCCTAGCGGGAGAAAGTTCTTC.

V usage is TRBV23-1 and J usage is TRBJ2-7, with 7 bases matching TRBD1. TRBV23-1 is recorded as an ORF, its role being uncertain. The V gene end was trimmed by 0 bases and the J gene end by 7 bases; junction bases not matched to a gene: 21. CDR3 length: 19 amino acids. CDR3 DNA: TGCGCCAGCAGTCAATCTGAGGGGGCGCAGAAAACGGAACGGTTGGAGCAGTACTTC. Translating it yields CASSQSEGAQKTERLEQYF.

The rearrangement uses TRBV5-1 and TRBJ2-5; 12 positions agree with TRBD1. There are 17 residues in the CDR3. The junction had 12 bases not matched to a gene; V was cut back by 4 bases and J by 5 bases. Germline V gene data show CDR1 as SGHRS and CDR2 as YFSETQ. This CDR3 reads CASSPGTGGAPKETQYF. CDR3 bases: TGCGCCAGCAGCCCCGGGACAGGGGGCGCCCCCAAGGAGACCCAGTACTTC.

This clone has only one observation. This chain joins TRBV28 and TRBJ1-5, with D possibly being TRBD1 (5 bases). The CDR3 loop spans 19 amino acids. Trimming cost V 6 bases and J 5 bases, with 29 bases left between them. CDR1 is MDHEN and CDR2 is SYDVKM in the germline V gene. The DNA for the CDR3 is TGTGCCAGCAGACGTAGTTTGTTTGCAGGAGGGGAGAGCGATCAGCCCCAGCATTTT. This encodes CASRRSLFAGGESDQPQHF.

The V call is TRBV6-2 or TRBV6-3, the J call TRBJ1-6, with D perhaps TRBD1 (6 bases). The CDR3 runs 14 residues. V lost 2 bases to trimming and J lost 7 bases, with 9 bases between them. Germline V gene sequence: CDR1 MNHEY, CDR2 SVGEGT. In nucleotides, the CDR3 is TGTGCCAGCAGTTACGCGCAGGGGAATTCACCCCTCCACTTT. Amino acid sequence: CASSYAQGNSPLHF.

The V gene is TRBV2, the J gene TRBJ1-2; TRBD1 agrees at 9 bases. Trimming cost V 6 bases and J 2 bases; bases outside gene matches: 4. This CDR3 is 14 amino acids long. From germline, CDR1 is SNHLY and CDR2 FYNNEI. CDR3 residues: CASSPDRGNYGYTF. The CDR3 nucleotides are TGTGCCAGCAGCCCCGACAGGGGGAACTATGGCTACACCTTC.

This clone was detected once. This chain uses TRBV7-2 with TRBJ1-2, with 7 bases lining up with TRBD1. CDR1 SGHTA and CDR2 FQGNSA come from the germline V gene. The CDR3 covers 18 residues. V was clipped by 2 bases and J by 3 bases; unmatched bases: 15. The chain's CDR3 is CASSLRTGTRAEHYGYTF. In nucleotides, the CDR3 is TGTGCCAGCAGCTTAAGGACAGGCACCCGCGCGGAGCACTATGGCTACACCTTC.

The chain links TRBV2 to TRBJ2-2; D may be TRBD1 (5 bases). Germline CDR1 reads SNHLY; CDR2 reads FYNNEI. Trimming removed 5 bases from V and 2 bases from J, with 9 bases in between. The CDR3 runs 14 residues. CDR3: CASSLQGNTGELFF. The CDR3 DNA reads as TGTGCCAGCAGTCTTCAGGGTAACACCGGGGAGCTGTTTTTT.